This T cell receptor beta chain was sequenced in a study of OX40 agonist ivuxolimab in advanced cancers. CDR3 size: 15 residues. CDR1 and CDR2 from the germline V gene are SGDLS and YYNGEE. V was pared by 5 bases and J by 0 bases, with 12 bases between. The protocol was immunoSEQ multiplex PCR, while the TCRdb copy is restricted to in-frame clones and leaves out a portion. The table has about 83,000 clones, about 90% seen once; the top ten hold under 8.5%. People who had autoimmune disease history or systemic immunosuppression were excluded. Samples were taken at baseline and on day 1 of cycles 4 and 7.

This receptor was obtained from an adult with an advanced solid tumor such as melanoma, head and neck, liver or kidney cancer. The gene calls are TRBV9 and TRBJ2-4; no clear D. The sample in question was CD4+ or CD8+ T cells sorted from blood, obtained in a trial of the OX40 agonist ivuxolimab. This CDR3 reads CASSDSVSAKNIQYF. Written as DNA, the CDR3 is TGTGCCAGCAGTGATTCGGTCTCAGCCAAAAACATTCAGTACTTC. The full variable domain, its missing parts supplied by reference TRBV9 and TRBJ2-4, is DSGVTQTPKHLITATGQRVTLRCSPRSGDLSVYWYQQSLDQGLQFLIQYYNGEERAKGNILERFSAQQFPDLHSELNLSSLELGDSALYFCASSDSVSAKNIQYFGAGTRLSVL.